This T cell receptor beta chain is drawn from a study of glioma-infiltrating T cells listed by TCRdb under 2016. Broadly, across the study: TCR alpha- and beta-chain repertoires were sequenced from glioma tissue, non-neoplastic brain tissue and matched peripheral blood mononuclear cells. Three low-grade glioma patients, seven to nine primary glioblastoma patients, and three non-glioma patients who contributed non-neoplastic brain tissue made up the paired cohort. Each tissue-infiltrating repertoire was compared with the same patient's peripheral blood repertoire to measure divergence between tissue and blood T-cell populations.

V is shortened by 3 bases, J by 7 bases, and the region joining them spans 16 bases. 14 amino acids form the CDR3, both terminal residues included. The only DNA kept is the CDR3, 42 bases in frame from the first base. The germline V gene encodes CDR1 DFQATT and CDR2 SNEGSKA (reference sequence). TCR alpha and beta CDR3 regions were amplified with the iRepertoire nested amplicon-rescue multiplex PCR (arm-PCR) platform from RNA. The input for one-step reverse transcription and amplification was about 100-450 ng of tissue mRNA or PBMC total RNA. Following bead purification, Illumina adapters were added by a secondary multiplex PCR, and the libraries were gel-purified between 200 and 400 bp. The libraries contained internal 6-nucleotide barcodes that were used for demultiplexing. The libraries were sequenced on an Illumina MiSeq using 2x220 or 2x250 nucleotide paired-end reads. In the original analysis: Paired reads were merged using FLASH 1.2.11 and were aligned to the GRCh37 human genome using BWA-MEM, after which TRA and TRB reads were extracted. An IMGT-derived reference of cassette sequences and CDR3 motifs, with pseudogenes included, was used for V and J assignment. Three-frame translation of reads was performed, and productive CDR3s were defined as those with a C...FGXG motif and no stop codons. Clonotypes were defined as unique combinations of V-J cassette pair and CDR3 amino acid sequence. Reads were filtered by Hamming distance, thresholded by each sample's sequence error rate in mapped regions. In-frame beta chains were kept once TCRdb had trimmed the public reads at Q25 with fastp and called clones with MiXCR. Rows with one shared CDR3 protein collapse into an entry with the most common genes and DNA. TCRdb's processing, not the study's, gives the V and J calls here. The sample profile shows under 2,000 distinct CDR3 sequences; around 83% of them were found once. 55% to 65% of the sample comes from the top ten.

Results and caveats for the whole study, not just this receptor: The group comparisons were based on small numbers of patients: three non-neoplastic, three low-grade glioma and roughly eight glioblastoma patients. VJ-independent divergence between tissue and blood was below expectation in non-neoplastic patients but above expectation in all gliomas, especially low-grade gliomas. Very few CDR3 sequences were found to be shared between tissue and blood, and this scarcity was attributed to high CDR3 diversity and limited sampling.

With respect to this clonotype: What this receptor recognizes is not known. The conserved closing phenylalanine or tryptophan is absent in this CDR3, likely reflecting a read error.

The sequence joins TRBV20-1 to TRBJ1-5; TRBD1 could be the D gene, as 5 bases match. The receptor was derived from a human donor with low-grade glioma or glioblastoma, undergoing nonglioma brain surgery, or in good health (not recorded which). Some clones in this sample may be carry-over from other donors' samples. The sequencing input was glioma tissue, nonneoplastic brain tissue, or PBMCs (not recorded which). The bases read TGCAGTGCTAGGCCATCCGGACAAAACCAGCCCCAGCATCTT. Its translation reads: CSARPSGQNQPQHL.